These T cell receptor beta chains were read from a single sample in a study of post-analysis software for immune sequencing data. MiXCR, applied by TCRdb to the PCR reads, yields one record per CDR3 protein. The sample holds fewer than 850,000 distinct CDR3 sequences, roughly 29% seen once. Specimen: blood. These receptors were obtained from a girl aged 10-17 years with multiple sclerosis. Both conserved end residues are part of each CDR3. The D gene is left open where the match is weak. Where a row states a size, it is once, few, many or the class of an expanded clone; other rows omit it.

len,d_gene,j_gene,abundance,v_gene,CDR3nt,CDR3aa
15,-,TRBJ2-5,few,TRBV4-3,TGCGCCAGCAGCCAAGATAATGGTCCGGTGGAGACCCAGTACTTC,CASSQDNGPVETQYF
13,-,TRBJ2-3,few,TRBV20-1,TGCAGTGCTAGAACCCCCGTCTCCGGGGCGCAGTATTTT,CSARTPVSGAQYF
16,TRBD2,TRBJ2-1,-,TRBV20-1,TGCAGTGCTCCCGGGACTAGCGGGAGTGGTCTCCCTGAGCAGTTCTTC,CSAPGTSGSGLPEQFF
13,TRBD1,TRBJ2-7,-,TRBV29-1,TGCAGCGCCTATCTCTACAGGGGCAAAGAGCAGTACTTC,CSAYLYRGKEQYF
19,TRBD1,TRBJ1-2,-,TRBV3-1,TGTGCCAGCAGCCAAGATATTAGGTCAGGGGGCGCGGGCAGGAATGGCTACACCTTC,CASSQDIRSGGAGRNGYTF
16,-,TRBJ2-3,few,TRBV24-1,TGTGCCACCAGTGGCCCCGGGAGCGCTAGCACAGATACGCAGTATTTT,CATSGPGSASTDTQYF
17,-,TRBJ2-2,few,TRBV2,TGTGCCAGCACCGGTTCGTGGCGCGGACGGAACACCGGGGAGCTGTTTTTT,CASTGSWRGRNTGELFF
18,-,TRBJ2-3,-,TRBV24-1,TGTGCCACCAGTGATTTGCCCCAGGGGCCACCTAGCACAGATACGCAGTATTTT,CATSDLPQGPPSTDTQYF
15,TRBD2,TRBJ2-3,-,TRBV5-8,TGTGCCAGCAGCTTTTTAAGCGGGGGCGCAGATACGCAGTATTTT,CASSFLSGGADTQYF
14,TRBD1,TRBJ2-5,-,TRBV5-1,TGCGCCAGCAGCGGACAGGTGGGTCAAGAGACCCAGTACTTC,CASSGQVGQETQYF
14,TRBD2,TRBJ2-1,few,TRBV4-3,TGCGCCAGCAGCGGTAGCGGGCCGTACAATGAGCAGTTCTTC,CASSGSGPYNEQFF
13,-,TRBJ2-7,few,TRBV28,TGTACCAGCAGCACGATTCAGGGTCGGGAGCAGTACTTC,CTSSTIQGREQYF
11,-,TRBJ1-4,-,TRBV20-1,TGCAGTGCCGAAAGCGATGAAAAACTGTTTTTT,CSAESDEKLFF
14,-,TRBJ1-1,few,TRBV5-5,TGTGCCAGCAGCCCGGGGGTTTGGAACACTGAAGCTTTCTTT,CASSPGVWNTEAFF
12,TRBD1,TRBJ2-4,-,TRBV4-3,TGCGCCAGCAGCCACGACAGGGGCATTCAGTACTTC,CASSHDRGIQYF
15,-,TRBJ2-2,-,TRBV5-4,TGTGCCAGCAGCTTGGCCGGGGGAGGCCCCGGGGAGCTGTTTTTT,CASSLAGGGPGELFF
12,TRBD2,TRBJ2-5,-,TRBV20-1,TGCAGTGCTGCGACTAGCCGAGAGACCCAGTACTTC,CSAATSRETQYF
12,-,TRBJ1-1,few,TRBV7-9,TGTGCCGGCAGCTGGGGGAACACTGAAGCTTTCTTT,CAGSWGNTEAFF
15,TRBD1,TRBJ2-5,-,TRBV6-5,TGTGCCAGCAGAACAGGGGGCAGTCTGCAAGAGACCCAGTACTTC,CASRTGGSLQETQYF
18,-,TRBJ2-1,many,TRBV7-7,TGTGCCAGCAGCTTAGTAGCACCCACTCGGGGGAGCGCTAATGAGCAGTTCTTC,CASSLVAPTRGSANEQFF
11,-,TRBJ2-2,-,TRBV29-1,TGCGGCGTTGCCCCGACCGGGGAGCTGTTTTTT,CGVAPTGELFF
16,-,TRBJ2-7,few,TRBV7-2,TGTGCCAGCAGCTTACCCTGGGGGACCCACTTTGCCGAGCAGTACTTC,CASSLPWGTHFAEQYF
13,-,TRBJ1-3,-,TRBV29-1,TGCAGCGCGAACGGAGGCTCTGAAAACACCATATATTTT,CSANGGSENTIYF
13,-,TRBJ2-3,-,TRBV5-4,TGTGCCAGCAACCGGGGGAGCACAGATACGCGGTATTTT,CASNRGSTDTRYF
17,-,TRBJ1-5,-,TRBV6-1,TGTGCCAGCAGTGAAAGGAGGGGTGGGGGGGGAAATCAGCCCCAGCATTTT,CASSERRGGGGNQPQHF
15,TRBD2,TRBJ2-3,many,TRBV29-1,TGCAGCGGGAGGACTAGCGGGGTAAACACAGATACGCAGTATTTT,CSGRTSGVNTDTQYF
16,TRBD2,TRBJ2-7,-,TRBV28,TGTGCCAGCAGTCCCATTCCGGGAGGCACCACCTACGAGCAGTACTTC,CASSPIPGGTTYEQYF
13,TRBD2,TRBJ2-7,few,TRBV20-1,TGCAGTGCTAGAGCTAGCGGGAGGGGCGAGCAGTACTTC,CSARASGRGEQYF
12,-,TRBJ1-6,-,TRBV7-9,TGTGCCAGCCCCTACGGAAGTTCACCCCTCCACTTT,CASPYGSSPLHF
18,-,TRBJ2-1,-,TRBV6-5,TGTGCCAGCAGTTACTCAATGGGACCGACTCGATCCTACAATGAGCAGTTCTTC,CASSYSMGPTRSYNEQFF
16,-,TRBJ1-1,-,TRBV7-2,TGTGCCAGCAGCGTACGCCGGGACACTGGGAACACTGAAGCTTTCTTT,CASSVRRDTGNTEAFF
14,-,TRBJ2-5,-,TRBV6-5,TGTGCCAGCAGTTACTCACAGGGGGGGGAGACCCAGTACTTC,CASSYSQGGETQYF
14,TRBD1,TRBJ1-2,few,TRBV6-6,TGTGCCAGCAGTTCCCGGGACAGGGATGATGGCTACACCTTC,CASSSRDRDDGYTF
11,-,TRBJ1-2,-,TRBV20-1,TGCAGTGCTAAGGGGTACTATGGCTACACCTTC,CSAKGYYGYTF
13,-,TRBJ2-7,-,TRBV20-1,TGCAGTGCTAGGGGGGACCCGGGGAACGAGCAGTACTTC,CSARGDPGNEQYF
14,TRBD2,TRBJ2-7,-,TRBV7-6,TGTGCCAGCAGCAGACTAGCGGGGGGCGACGAGCAGTACTTC,CASSRLAGGDEQYF
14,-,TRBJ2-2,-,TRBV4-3,TGCGCCAGCAGCCAAGATGTGGGCGGAGGGGAGCTGTTTTTT,CASSQDVGGGELFF
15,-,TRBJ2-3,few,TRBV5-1,TGCGCCAGCAGCTTGAATCACCAAAGCACAGATACGCAGTATTTT,CASSLNHQSTDTQYF
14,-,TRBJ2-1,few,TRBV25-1,TGTGCCAGCAGTGAATATATTGGGCTCAATGAGCAGTTCTTC,CASSEYIGLNEQFF
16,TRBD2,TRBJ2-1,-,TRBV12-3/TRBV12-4,TGTGCCAGCAGACCCCCGGGACTAGCGGGGGAGGGTGAGCAGTTCTTC,CASRPPGLAGEGEQFF
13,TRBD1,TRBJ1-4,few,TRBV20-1,TGCAGTGCTACACAGGGGGCGGGAGAAAAACTGTTTTTT,CSATQGAGEKLFF
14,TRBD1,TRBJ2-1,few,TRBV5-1,TGCGCCACCGCGATACAGGGGTCTAACAATGAGCAGTTCTTC,CATAIQGSNNEQFF
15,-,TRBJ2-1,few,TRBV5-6,TGTGCCAGCAGCTTTTCAGGGGGACTCTACAATGAGCAGTTCTTC,CASSFSGGLYNEQFF
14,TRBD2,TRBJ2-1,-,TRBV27,TGTGCCAGCACGGATCACGGGAGGGGGAATGAGCAGTTCTTC,CASTDHGRGNEQFF
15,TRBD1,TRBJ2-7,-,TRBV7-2,TGTGCCAGCAGCCTCCGGGACAGGGGTTACTACGAGCAGTACTTC,CASSLRDRGYYEQYF
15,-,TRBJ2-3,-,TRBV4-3,TGCGCCAGCAGCCAGGCTCGGAAGGGCACAGATACGCAGTATTTT,CASSQARKGTDTQYF
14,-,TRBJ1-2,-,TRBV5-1,TGCGCCAGCAGCTCTTATCAGGGGCGTAATGGCTACACCTTC,CASSSYQGRNGYTF
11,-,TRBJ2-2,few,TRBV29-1,TGCAGCGTTTTGTTCGGAGGGGAGCTGTTTTTT,CSVLFGGELFF